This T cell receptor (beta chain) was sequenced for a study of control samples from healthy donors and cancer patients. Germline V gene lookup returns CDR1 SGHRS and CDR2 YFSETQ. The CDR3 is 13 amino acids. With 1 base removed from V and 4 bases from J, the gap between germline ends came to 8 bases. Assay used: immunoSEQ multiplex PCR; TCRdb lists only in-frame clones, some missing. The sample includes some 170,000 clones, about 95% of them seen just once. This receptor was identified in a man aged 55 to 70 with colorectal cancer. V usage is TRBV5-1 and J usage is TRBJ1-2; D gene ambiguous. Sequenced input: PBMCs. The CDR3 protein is CASSLSQSYGYTF. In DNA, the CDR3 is TGCGCCAGCAGCTTGAGCCAGTCCTATGGCTACACCTTC.